Described below is a single T cell receptor (beta chain) sequence and its context. This specimen comes from a study of blood T cell repertoires in COVID-19. In the original processing: Amplification of reference gene primers was used by the study to estimate nucleated cell counts. Clones were read by immunoSEQ multiplex PCR, and TCRdb kept only the in-frame ones, dropping some. V, J and clone size are taken as reported in that table, and D and trimming were inferred from the DNA itself. The sample lists around 140,000 clones, about 90% occurring once. The sequenced sample was peripheral blood. This TCR was sampled from a woman between 50 and 59 years old with acute or convalescent COVID-19.

CDR3: CASSTTGDGQPQHF. DNA for the CDR3: TGTGCCAGTAGTACCACAGGGGATGGTCAGCCCCAGCATTTT. This chain connects TRBV19 to TRBJ1-5; 7 bases agree with TRBD1. The CDR3 loop spans 14 amino acids. Trimming took 4 bases from V and 6 from J; bases not matched to a gene: 6. CDR1 is LNHDA and CDR2 is SQIVND in the germline V gene (reference sequence).